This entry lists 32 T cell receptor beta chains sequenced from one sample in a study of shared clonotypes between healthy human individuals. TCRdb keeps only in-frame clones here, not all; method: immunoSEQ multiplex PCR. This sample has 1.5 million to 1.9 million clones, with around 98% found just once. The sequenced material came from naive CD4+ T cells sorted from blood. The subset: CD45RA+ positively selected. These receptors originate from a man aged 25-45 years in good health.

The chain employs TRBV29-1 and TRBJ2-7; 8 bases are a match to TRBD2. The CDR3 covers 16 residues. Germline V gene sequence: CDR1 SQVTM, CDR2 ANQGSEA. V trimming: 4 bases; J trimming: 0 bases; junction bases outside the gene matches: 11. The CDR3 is CSVGGATSGFSYEQYF. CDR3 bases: TGCAGCGTTGGGGGGGCCACTAGCGGATTCTCCTACGAGCAGTACTTC.

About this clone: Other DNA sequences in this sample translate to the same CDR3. The chain's CDR3 is CASKRTDTQYF. CDR3 DNA: TGTGCCAGCAAAAGGACGGATACGCAGTATTTT. The chain recombines TRBV2 with TRBJ2-3, with D hard to call. The V end was cut by 7 bases, the J end by 6 bases, with 8 bases between. Germline-derived CDR1 and CDR2 are SNHLY and FYNNEI. This CDR3 is 11 amino acids long.

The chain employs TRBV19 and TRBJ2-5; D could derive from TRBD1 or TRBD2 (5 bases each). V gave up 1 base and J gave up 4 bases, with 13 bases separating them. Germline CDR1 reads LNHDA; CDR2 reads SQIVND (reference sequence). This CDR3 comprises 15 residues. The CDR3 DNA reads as TGTGCCAGTAGTATAGTGGGGACGGGGTTAGAGACCCAGTACTTC. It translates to CASSIVGTGLETQYF.

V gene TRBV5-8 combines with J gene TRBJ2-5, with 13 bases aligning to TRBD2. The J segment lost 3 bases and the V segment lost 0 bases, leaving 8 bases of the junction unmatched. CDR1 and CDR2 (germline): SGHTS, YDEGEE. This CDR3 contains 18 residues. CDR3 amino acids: CASSLVLTSGRREETQYF. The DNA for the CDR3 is TGTGCCAGCAGCTTGGTATTGACTAGCGGGAGGCGAGAAGAGACCCAGTACTTC.

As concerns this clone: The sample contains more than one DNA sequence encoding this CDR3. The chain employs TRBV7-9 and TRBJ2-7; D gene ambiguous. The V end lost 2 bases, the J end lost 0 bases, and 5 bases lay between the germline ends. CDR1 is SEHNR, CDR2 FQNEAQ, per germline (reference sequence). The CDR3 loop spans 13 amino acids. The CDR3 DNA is TGTGCCAGCAGCTTAAGGGACTCCTACGAGCAGTACTTC. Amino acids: CASSLRDSYEQYF.

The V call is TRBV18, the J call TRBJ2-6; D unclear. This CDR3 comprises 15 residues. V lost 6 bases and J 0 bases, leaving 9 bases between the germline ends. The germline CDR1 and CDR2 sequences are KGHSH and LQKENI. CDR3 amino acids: CASSPAYSGANVLTF. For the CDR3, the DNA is TGTGCCAGCTCCCCCGCTTACTCTGGGGCCAACGTCCTGACTTTC. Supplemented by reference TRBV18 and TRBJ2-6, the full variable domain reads NAGVMQNPRHLVRRRGQEARLRCSPMKGHSHVYWYRQLPEEGLKFMVYLQKENIIDESGMPKERFSAEFPKEGPSILRIQQVVRGDSAAYFCASSPAYSGANVLTFGAGSRLTVL.

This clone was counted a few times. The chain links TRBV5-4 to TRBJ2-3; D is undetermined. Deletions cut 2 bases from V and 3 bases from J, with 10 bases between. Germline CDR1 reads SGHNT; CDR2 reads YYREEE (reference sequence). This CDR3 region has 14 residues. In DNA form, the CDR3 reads TGTGCCAGCAGCTTAATCCTAGAAACAGATACGCAGTATTTT. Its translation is CASSLILETDTQYF. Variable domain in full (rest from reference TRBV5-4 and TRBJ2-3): ETGVTQSPTHLIKTRGQQVTLRCSSQSGHNTVSWYQQALGQGPQFIFQYYREEENGRGNFPPRFSGLQFPNYSSELNVNALELDDSALYLCASSLILETDTQYFGPGTRLTVL.

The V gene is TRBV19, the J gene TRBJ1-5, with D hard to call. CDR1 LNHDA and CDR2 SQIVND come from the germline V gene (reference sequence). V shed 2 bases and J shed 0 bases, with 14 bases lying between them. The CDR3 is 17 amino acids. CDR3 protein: CASSIFARQDSNQPQHF. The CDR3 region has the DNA TGTGCCAGTAGTATATTTGCGAGGCAGGATAGCAATCAGCCCCAGCATTTT.

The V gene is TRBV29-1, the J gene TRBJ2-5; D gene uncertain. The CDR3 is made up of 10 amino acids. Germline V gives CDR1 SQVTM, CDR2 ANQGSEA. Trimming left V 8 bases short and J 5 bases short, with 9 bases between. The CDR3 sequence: CSPFRETQYF. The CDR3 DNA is TGCAGCCCCTTCAGGGAGACCCAGTACTTC.

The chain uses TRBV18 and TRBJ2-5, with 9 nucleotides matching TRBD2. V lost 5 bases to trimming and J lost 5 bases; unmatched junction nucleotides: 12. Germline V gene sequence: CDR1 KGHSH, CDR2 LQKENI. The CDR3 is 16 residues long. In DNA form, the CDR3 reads TGTGCCAGCTCAGCCACACCGGGACTAGCTTTCGAGACCCAGTACTTC. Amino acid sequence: CASSATPGLAFETQYF.

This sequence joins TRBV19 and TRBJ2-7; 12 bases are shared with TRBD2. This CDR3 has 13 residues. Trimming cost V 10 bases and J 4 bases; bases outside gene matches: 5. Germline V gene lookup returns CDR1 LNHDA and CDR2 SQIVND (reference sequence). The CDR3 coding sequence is TGTGCCACCACCGGGACTAGCGGGTACGAGCAGTACTTC. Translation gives CATTGTSGYEQYF.

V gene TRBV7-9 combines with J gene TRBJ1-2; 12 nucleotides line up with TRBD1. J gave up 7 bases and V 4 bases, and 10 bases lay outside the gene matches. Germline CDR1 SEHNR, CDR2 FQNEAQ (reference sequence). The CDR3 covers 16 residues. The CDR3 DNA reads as TGTGCCAGCAGCTGGGGACAGGGGGCCAGCTCCGGTGGCTACACCTTC. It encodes CASSWGQGASSGGYTF.

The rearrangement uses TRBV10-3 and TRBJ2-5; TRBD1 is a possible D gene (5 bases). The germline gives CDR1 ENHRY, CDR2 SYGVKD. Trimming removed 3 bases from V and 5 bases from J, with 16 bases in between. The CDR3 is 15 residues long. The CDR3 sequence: CAISDSKDTAETQYF. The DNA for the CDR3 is TGTGCCATCAGTGACTCAAAGGACACAGCCGAGACCCAGTACTTC.

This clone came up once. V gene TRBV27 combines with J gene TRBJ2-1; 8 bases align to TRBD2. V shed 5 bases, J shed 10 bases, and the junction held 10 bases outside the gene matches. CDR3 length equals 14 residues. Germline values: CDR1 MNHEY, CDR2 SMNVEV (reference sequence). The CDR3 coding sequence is TGTGCCAGCAGTGGAGTAGCGGGAAGGGACGAGCAGTTCTTC. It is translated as CASSGVAGRDEQFF.

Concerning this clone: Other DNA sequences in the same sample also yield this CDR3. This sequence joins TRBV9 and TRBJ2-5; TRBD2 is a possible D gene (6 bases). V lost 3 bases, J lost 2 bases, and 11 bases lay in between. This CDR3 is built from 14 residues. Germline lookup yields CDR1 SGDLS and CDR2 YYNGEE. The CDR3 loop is CASSARGYQETQYF. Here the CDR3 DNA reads TGTGCCAGCAGCGCGCGGGGCTATCAAGAGACCCAGTACTTC.

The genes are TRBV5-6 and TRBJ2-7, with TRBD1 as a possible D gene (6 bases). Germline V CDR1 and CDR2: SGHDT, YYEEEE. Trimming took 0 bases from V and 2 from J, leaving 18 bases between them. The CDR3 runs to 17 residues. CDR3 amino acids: CASSLDYGAGDPYEQYF. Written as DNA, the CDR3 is TGTGCCAGCAGCTTGGACTACGGGGCAGGGGACCCCTACGAGCAGTACTTC.

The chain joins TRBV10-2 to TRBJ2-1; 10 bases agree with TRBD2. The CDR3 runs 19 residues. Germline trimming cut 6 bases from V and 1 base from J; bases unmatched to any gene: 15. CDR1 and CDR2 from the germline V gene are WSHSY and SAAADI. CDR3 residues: CASREPGLAGAGSYNEQFF. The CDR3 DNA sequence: TGCGCCAGCAGGGAACCTGGGCTAGCGGGAGCGGGTTCCTACAATGAGCAGTTCTTC.

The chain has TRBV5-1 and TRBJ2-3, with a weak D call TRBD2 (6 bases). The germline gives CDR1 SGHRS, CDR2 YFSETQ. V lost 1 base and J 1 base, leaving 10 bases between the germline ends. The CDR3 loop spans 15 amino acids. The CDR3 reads CASSLLASGTDTQYF. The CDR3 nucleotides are TGCGCCAGCAGCTTGTTGGCTAGCGGCACAGATACGCAGTATTTT.

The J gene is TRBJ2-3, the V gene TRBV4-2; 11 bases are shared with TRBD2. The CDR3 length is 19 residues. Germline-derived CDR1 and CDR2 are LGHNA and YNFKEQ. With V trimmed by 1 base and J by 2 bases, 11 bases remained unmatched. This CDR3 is CASSQALAGGLPSTDTQYF. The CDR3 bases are TGTGCCAGCAGCCAAGCATTAGCGGGAGGGCTACCATCCACAGATACGCAGTATTTT.

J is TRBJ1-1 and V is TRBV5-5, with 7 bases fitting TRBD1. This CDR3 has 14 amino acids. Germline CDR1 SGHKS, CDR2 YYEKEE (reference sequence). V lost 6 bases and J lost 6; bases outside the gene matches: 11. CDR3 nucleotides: TGTGCCAGCATCCCTAGACAGGGTTTTCCTGAAGCTTTCTTT. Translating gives CASIPRQGFPEAFF.

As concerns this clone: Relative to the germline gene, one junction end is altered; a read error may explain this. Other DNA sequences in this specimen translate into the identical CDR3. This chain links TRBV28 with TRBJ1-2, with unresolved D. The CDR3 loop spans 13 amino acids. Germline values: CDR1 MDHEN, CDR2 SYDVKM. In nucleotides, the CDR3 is TGTGCCAGCAGTTTGGCGGGTAACTATGGTTACACCTTC. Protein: CASSLAGNYGYTF.

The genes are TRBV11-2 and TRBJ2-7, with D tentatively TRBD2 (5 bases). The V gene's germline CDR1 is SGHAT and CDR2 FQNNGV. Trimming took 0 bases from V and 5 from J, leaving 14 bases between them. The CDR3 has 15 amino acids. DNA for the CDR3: TGTGCCAGCAGCTTAGAGGGAGTGGTAACGCACGAGCAGTACTTC. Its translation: CASSLEGVVTHEQYF.

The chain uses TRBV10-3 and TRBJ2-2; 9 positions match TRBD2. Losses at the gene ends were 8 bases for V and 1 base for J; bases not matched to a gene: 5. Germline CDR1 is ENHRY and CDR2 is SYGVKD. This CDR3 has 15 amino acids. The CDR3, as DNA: TGTGCCATCTCCCAGACTAGCGGGAACACCGGGGAGCTGTTTTTT. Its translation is CAISQTSGNTGELFF.

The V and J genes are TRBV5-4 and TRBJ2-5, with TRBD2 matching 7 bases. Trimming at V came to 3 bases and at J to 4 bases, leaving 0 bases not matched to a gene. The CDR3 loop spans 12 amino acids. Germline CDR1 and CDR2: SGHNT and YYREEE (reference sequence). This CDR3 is CASSWGGETQYF. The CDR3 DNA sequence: TGTGCCAGCAGCTGGGGGGGAGAGACCCAGTACTTC.

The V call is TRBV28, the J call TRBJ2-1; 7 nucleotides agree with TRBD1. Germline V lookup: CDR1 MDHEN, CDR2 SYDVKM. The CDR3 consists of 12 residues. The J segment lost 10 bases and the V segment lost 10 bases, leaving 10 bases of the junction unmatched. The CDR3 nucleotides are TGTGCCATCGGACAGGCCTGGGGGGAGCAGTTCTTC. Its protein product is CAIGQAWGEQFF.

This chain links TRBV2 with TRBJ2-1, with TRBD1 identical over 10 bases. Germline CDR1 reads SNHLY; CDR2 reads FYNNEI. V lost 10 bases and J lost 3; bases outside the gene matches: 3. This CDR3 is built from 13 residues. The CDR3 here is CAIRDRGYNEQFF. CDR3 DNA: TGTGCCATACGGGACAGGGGCTACAATGAGCAGTTCTTC.

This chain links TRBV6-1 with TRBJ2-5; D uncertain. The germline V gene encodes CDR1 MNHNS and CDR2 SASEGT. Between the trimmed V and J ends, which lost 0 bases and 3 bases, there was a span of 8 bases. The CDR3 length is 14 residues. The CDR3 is CASSEAGRKETQYF. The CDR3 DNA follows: TGTGCCAGCAGTGAAGCAGGAAGGAAAGAGACCCAGTACTTC.

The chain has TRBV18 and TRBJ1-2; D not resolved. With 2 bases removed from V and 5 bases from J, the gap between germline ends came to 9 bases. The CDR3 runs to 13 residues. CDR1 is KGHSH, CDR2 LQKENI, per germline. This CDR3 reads CASSPADTYGYTF. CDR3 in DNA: TGTGCCAGCTCACCAGCGGATACTTATGGCTACACCTTC.

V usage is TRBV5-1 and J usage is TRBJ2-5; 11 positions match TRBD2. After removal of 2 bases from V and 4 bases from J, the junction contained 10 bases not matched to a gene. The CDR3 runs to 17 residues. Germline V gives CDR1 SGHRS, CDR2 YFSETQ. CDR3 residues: CASSLGSSGRAGETQYF. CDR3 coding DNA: TGCGCCAGCAGCTTAGGGAGTAGCGGGAGGGCCGGAGAGACCCAGTACTTC.

CDR3 sequence (DNA): TGTGCCAGCAGCCCGACTTTAGGCCCAGAGAACACCGGGGAGCTGTTTTTT. Its translation is CASSPTLGPENTGELFF. The chain is built from TRBV13 and TRBJ2-2; no firm D call. Deletions cut 5 bases from V and 1 base from J, with 17 bases between. CDR1 PRHDT and CDR2 FYEKMQ come from the germline V gene (reference sequence). This CDR3 contains 17 residues. The full variable domain, completed using reference TRBV13 and TRBJ2-2, is AAGVIQSPRHLIKEKRETATLKCYPIPRHDTVYWYQQGPGQDPQFLISFYEKMQSDKGSIPDRFSAQQFSDYHSELNMSSLELGDSALYFCASSPTLGPENTGELFFGEGSRLTVL.

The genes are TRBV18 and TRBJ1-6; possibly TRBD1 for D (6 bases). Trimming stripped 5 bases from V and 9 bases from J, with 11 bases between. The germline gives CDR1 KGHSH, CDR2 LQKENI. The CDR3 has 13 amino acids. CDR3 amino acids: CASSNGQSSPLHF. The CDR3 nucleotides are TGTGCCAGCTCAAACGGACAGAGTTCACCCCTCCACTTT.

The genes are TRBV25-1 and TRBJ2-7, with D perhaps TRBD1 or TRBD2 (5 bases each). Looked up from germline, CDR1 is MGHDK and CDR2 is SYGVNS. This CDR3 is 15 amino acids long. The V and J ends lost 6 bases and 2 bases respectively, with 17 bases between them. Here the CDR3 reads CASRGLGRTAYEQYF. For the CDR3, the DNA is TGTGCCAGCAGGGGTTTGGGACGGACGGCCTACGAGCAGTACTTC.